This T cell receptor (beta chain) was documented in a study of blood T cell repertoires in COVID-19. Study overall: The United States, Italy and Spain were the sources of the acute and convalescent COVID-19 samples. The analysed material was cDNA or gDNA that came from T cells, B-cell-depleted T cells, or PBMCs.

The CDR3 spans 15 residues. The V gene's germline CDR1 is KGHSH and CDR2 LQKENI. Germline trimming cut 2 bases from V and 4 bases from J; bases unmatched to any gene: 3. Study processing details: The assay estimated nucleated cells by amplifying reference gene primers. Profiled with immunoSEQ multiplex PCR; TCRdb holds only in-frame clones, not every one. Clone size and V and J calls were adopted from that table, with D and trimming inferred from the DNA. The repertoire holds about 150,000 clones, with over 75% as singletons. The source of this sequence is a human donor in a cohort sampled during active COVID-19. The sequenced material came from peripheral blood. The rearrangement links TRBV18 to TRBJ2-1, with 9 nucleotides matching TRBD2. The CDR3 DNA reads as TGTGCCAGCTCACCAGCGGGGGGGCAGTACAATGAGCAGTTCTTC. This sequence encodes CASSPAGGQYNEQFF.